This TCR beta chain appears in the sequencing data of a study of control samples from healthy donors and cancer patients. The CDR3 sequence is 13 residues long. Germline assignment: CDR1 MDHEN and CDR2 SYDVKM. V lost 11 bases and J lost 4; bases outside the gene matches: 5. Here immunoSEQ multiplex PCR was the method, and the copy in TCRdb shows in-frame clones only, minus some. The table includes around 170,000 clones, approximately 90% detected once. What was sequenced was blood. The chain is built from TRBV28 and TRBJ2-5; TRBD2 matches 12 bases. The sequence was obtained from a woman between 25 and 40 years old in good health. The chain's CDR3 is CACQTSGRETQYF. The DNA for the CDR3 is TGTGCCTGTCAGACTAGCGGGAGAGAGACCCAGTACTTC.